Below, one T cell receptor beta chain is given with its context. Antigen: not known. The data derive from a study of shared clonotypes between healthy human individuals. After removal of 5 bases from V and 3 bases from J, the junction contained 7 bases not matched to a gene. Germline CDR1 reads MGHDK; CDR2 reads SYGVNS. CDR3 length: 15 amino acids. Regarding the study as a whole: Sampling included only blood; tissue repertoires likely differ. Rarefaction curves obtained for sorted subsets showed sequencing incomplete despite large depth.

In the study's own analysis: From ImmunoSEQ came sequences covering only the junction and carrying no quality scores, so filtering differed. Sequencing was performed with immunoSEQ multiplex PCR; in TCRdb, only in-frame clones are kept and a portion is missing. That table furnishes V, J and clone size, whereas the DNA furnished D and trimming. The sample has more than 2 million clones; under 97% are singletons. Partitioning of CD4+ cells yielded a CD45RA+ naive subset and a CD45RA-negative memory subset. This clonotype was sampled from a man aged 18-30 years in good health. Sequenced sample: naive CD4+ T cells sorted from blood. Stated subset: CD45RA+ positively selected. V is TRBV25-1 and J is TRBJ2-3, with TRBD1 matching 8 bases. CDR3 DNA sequence: TGTGCCAGCAGTCCCCTTGGACAGGGAACAGATACGCAGTATTTT. It encodes CASSPLGQGTDTQYF.